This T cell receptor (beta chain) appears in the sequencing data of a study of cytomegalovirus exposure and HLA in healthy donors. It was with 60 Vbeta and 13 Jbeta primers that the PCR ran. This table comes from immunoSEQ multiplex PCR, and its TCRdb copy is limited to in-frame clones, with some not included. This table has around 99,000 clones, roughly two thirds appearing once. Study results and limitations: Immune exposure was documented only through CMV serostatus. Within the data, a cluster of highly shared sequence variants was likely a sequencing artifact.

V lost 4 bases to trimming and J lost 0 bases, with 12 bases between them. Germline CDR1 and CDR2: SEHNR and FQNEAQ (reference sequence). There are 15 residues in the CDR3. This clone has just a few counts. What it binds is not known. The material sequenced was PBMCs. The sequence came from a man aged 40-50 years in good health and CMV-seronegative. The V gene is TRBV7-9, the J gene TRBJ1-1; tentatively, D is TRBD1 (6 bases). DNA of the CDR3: TGTGCCAGCAGCTCGCCAACAGGGATGAACACTGAAGCTTTCTTT. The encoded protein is CASSSPTGMNTEAFF.